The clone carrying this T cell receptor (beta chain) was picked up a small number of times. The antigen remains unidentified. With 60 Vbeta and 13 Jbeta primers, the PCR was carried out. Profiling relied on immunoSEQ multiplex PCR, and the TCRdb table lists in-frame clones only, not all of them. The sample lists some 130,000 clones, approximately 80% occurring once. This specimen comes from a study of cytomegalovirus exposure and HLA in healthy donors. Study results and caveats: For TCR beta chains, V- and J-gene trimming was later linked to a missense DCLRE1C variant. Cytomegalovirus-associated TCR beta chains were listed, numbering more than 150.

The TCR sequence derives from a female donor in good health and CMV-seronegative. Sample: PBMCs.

CDR3 sequence reads: CARLFRPGQGRNTIYF. The CDR3 DNA follows: TGCGCCAGGCTTTTCCGGCCGGGACAGGGGAGAAACACCATATATTTT. The V and J genes are TRBV5-1 and TRBJ1-3; 10 bases are shared with TRBD1. V shed 8 bases and J 5 bases; nucleotides not matched to a gene: 13. The germline CDR1 and CDR2 sequences are SGHRS and YFSETQ. CDR3 size: 16 residues.